This TCR beta chain was captured in a study of T-cell memory formation after mild COVID-19. Study-wide context: Clusters of TCRs were largely donor specific.

MiXCR was run by TCRdb on the 5' RACE reads, yielding one entry per CDR3 protein. Counted here are fewer than 550,000 distinct CDR3 sequences, around 20% occurring once; the ten biggest clones make up about 8.1%. Between the trimmed V and J ends, which lost 1 base and 3 bases, there was a span of 8 bases. The germline V gene has CDR1 SGHDT and CDR2 YYEEEE. This CDR3 has 13 residues. This clonotype was recorded many times. Antigen specificity is unknown. Findings of the study overall: Researchers report contracting CD4+ clones mostly in CM and EM, with CD8+ clones in EMRA. In pre-infection memory, a portion of responding clones appeared, which suggested that cross-reactive memory joined.

The sequenced sample consisted of PBMCs or a T cell subset sorted from them (not recorded which). The receptor's source is an adult woman who had mild COVID-19 (a few samples of this study predate the infection). Cell type and time point are not known. This rearrangement joins TRBV5-6 to TRBJ2-7; D ambiguous. CDR3 in DNA: TGTGCCAGCAGCTTGCAAAACATCTACGAGCAGTACTTC. It codes for CASSLQNIYEQYF.